This T cell receptor beta chain was recorded in a study of T cells in Graves' hyperthyroidism and ophthalmopathy (dated by TCRdb to between 2017 and 2020). In the study overall: Peripheral blood samples were taken at the time of initial diagnosis, prior to any treatment. TCR V-J signatures able to tell the groups apart were searched for in a discovery cohort of more than 90 patients, of whom over 40 had Graves' ophthalmopathy and 55 to 65 had stable Graves' hyperthyroidism. Whether ophthalmopathy could be predicted prospectively was tested in an independent validation cohort made up of approximately 19 hyperthyroidism patients plus 17 patients who later progressed to ophthalmopathy. The roughly 99 discovery patients were divided at random into training and test sets in a 7:3 ratio. In addition, the study compared T-cell repertoires in thyroid tissue and in blood from about 6 Graves' hyperthyroidism patients. After blood sampling, hyperthyroidism patients were treated with methimazole at a starting dose of 30 mg daily, and ophthalmopathy patients were treated with high-dose intravenous methylprednisolone. TCR Vbeta CDR3 sequencing of 130 to 150 peripheral blood samples (more than 40 ophthalmopathy, under 80 hyperthyroidism and about 17 progressor patients) is reported in the paper.

Amplification of TCR beta CDR3 regions was carried out from RNA transcripts. The first round of RT-PCR for the TCR CDR3 was performed with the HTBI primer set and the Qiagen OneStep RT-PCR kit. A second multiplex PCR round built the libraries, followed by size selection and purification. Sequencing of the libraries was done on an Illumina HiSeq2000 using paired-end 100 bp reads. In the paper's pipeline: SOAPnuke was used to process the raw data, removing reads that contained adapters or uncalled bases, had a mean Phred below 15, or lacked an exact match to the constant primer or identifier. COPE v1.2.5 was used to merge high-quality paired reads, and clonotypes were defined as unique nucleotide sequences. MiTCR v1.1 was used to align the clonotypes against IMGT TRBV, TRBD and TRBJ reference segments. The analysis included only V-J combinations with a frequency above 0.0001, which together covered 99% to 99.2% of the repertoires. The TCS score was defined as the ratio of F50 (clonal expansion) to E x V (chaos), calculated using BLOSUM62-based TCRdist between CDR3 peptides within each V-J. Welch's t-statistics and random forest reduced roughly 530 V-J features to under 15, which were used in a naive Bayes classifier (R e1071). TCRdb itself trimmed the public reads at Q25 with fastp, ran MiXCR and retained productive beta chains. Rows are unified per CDR3 protein, each entry keeping the most common DNA and genes. These V and J calls originate from TCRdb's pipeline instead of the authors' own analysis. The sample table holds over 500,000 distinct CDR3 sequences, of which 14% were seen once. 11% to 15% of the sample belongs to the ten largest clones.

The investigation overall reported the following: Most expanded thyroid clonotypes (frequency above 0.001) were also found in blood, which suggests that blood repertoires may mirror thyroid immune responses. Ophthalmopathy was separated from stable hyperthyroidism by a 13 V-J signature model, with around 90% sensitivity and about 81% specificity obtained in cross-validation and 80%/75% obtained in testing. During validation, the model predicted progression to ophthalmopathy a median of about 6.3 months ahead of onset, with around 71% sensitivity and under 85% specificity. No statistical method was used to set the sample size in advance, and investigators knew the group allocation.

Stable Graves' hyperthyroidism was defined as the absence of progression to ophthalmopathy over 18 months of follow-up. Hyperthyroidism patients were newly diagnosed, had a disease duration of under 2 months, and were aged 18 to 65 years. The study excluded patients with uncontrolled infections, other autoimmune diseases, pregnancy or lactation. Diagnoses were established on the basis of clinical symptoms, serum thyroxine and TRAb, thyroid ultrasound, and orbital computed tomography. Ficoll-Paque density gradient centrifugation was used to isolate PBMCs from 9.5 to 10 ml of fresh peripheral blood. Trizol reagent was used to extract total RNA, and RNA quality was then checked on an Agilent 2100 Bioanalyzer. The CDR3 spans 13 residues, from the cysteine through the phenylalanine. Only the CDR3 part of the read is kept: 39 bases, read in frame from the first base. Based on the germline V gene (reference sequence), the CDR1 and CDR2 sequences are GTSNPN and SVGIG. V is shortened by 3 bases, J by 8 bases, and the region joining them spans 17 bases.

This clonotype has at least ten counts. The antigen it recognizes is unknown. No base-level quality is on record; no much larger clone is a single base apart. In this chain, TRBV30 is recombined with TRBJ2-7, and TRBD2 may be the D gene, going by 5 matching bases. The receptor's source is a woman aged 40 to 55 with Graves' hyperthyroidism. Sequenced input: blood. Here the CDR3 is given as CAWSQEVDRQQYF. The DNA is TGTGCCTGGAGCCAGGAGGTTGACCGTCAGCAGTACTTC. The full variable domain, with segments outside the CDR3 supplied by the reference TRBV30 and TRBJ2-7 proteins, appears as SQTIHQWPATLVQPVGSPLSLECTVEGTSNPNLYWYRQAAGRGLQLLFYSVGIGQISSEVPQNLSASRPQDRQFILSSKKLLLSDSGFYLCAWSQEVDRQQYFGPGTRLTVT.